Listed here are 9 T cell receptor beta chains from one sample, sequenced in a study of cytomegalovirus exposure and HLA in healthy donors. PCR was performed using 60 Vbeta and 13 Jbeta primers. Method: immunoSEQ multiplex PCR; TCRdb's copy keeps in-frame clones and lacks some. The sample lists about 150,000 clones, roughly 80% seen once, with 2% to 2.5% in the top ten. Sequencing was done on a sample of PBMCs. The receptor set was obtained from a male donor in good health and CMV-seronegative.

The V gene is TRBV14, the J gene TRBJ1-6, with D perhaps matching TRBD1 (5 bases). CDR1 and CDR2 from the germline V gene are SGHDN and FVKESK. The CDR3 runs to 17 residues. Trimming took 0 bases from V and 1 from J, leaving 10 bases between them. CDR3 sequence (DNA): TGTGCCAGCAGCCAAGATTTTCAGGGATCCTATAATTCACCCCTCCACTTT. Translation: CASSQDFQGSYNSPLHF.

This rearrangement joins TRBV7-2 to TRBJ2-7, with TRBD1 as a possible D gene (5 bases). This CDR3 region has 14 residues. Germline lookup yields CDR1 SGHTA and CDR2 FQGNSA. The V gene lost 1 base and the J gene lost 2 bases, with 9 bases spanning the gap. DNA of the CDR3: TGTGCCAGCAGCTTAGTGACAGAAGCCTACGAGCAGTACTTC. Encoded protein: CASSLVTEAYEQYF.

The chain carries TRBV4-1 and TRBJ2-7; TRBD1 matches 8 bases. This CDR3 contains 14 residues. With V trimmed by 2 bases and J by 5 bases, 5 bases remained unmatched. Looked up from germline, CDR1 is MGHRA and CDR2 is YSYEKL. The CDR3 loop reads CASSQKPGGNEQYF. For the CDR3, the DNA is TGCGCCAGCAGCCAAAAACCAGGGGGCAACGAGCAGTACTTC.

CDR3 nucleotide sequence: TGCGCCAGCAGCCGGGGGACAGGGGGAGGCACTGAAGCTTTCTTT. Its translation is CASSRGTGGGTEAFF. The chain employs TRBV4-1 and TRBJ1-1, with 11 bases fitting TRBD1. With 4 bases clipped from V and 4 bases from J, the junction kept 5 bases outside the gene matches. The CDR3 has 15 residues. Germline V CDR1 and CDR2: MGHRA, YSYEKL.

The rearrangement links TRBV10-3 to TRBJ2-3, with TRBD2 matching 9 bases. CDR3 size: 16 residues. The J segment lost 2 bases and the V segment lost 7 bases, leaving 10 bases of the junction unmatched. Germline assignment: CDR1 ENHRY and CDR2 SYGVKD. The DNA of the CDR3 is TGTGCCATCACTGGGACTAGCTCCGCACCCACAGATACGCAGTATTTT. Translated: CAITGTSSAPTDTQYF.

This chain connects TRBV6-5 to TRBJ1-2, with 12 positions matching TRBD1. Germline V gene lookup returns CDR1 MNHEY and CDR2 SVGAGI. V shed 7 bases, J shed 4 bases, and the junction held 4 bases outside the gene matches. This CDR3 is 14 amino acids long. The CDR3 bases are TGTGCCAGCACCCGGGACAGGGGGCTCTATGGCTACACCTTC. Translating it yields CASTRDRGLYGYTF.

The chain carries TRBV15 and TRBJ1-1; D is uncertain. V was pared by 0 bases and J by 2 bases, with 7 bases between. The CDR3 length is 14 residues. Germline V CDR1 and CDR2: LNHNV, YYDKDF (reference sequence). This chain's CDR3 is CATSRDVANTEAFF. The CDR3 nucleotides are TGTGCCACCAGCAGAGATGTGGCCAACACTGAAGCTTTCTTT.

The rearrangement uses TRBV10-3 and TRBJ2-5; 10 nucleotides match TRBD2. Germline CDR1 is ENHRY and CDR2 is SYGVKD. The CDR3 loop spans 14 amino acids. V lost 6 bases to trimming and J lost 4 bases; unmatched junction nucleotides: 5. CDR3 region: CAIRASGGGETQYF. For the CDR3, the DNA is TGTGCCATCAGAGCTAGCGGGGGAGGAGAGACCCAGTACTTC.

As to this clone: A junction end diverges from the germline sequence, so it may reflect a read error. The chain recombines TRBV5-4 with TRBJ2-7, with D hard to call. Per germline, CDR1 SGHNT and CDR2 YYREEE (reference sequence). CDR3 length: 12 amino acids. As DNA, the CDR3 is TGCGCCAGCAGCGCAACTTCCTACGAGCAGTACTTC. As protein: CASSATSYEQYF.